The rows below give T cell receptor beta chains drawn from one sample of a study of blood T cell repertoires in COVID-19. Repertoires were generated with immunoSEQ multiplex PCR, while TCRdb's copy carries only in-frame clones and drops some. The sample has roughly 150,000 clones, 80% to 90% seen once. Sequenced: peripheral blood. The origin of the receptors is a man between 60 and 75 years old with acute or convalescent COVID-19. Each CDR3 is given with its conserved first and last residue. The size field is filled for only some rows; it gives once, few, many or a size class.

j_gene: TRBJ2-1; v_gene: TRBV2; abundance: NA; CDR3aa: CGGLGPSSYNEQFF
j_gene: TRBJ1-2; v_gene: TRBV27; abundance: NA; CDR3aa: CASSLSIAGGRGYTF
j_gene: TRBJ1-3; v_gene: TRBV7-2; abundance: NA; CDR3aa: CASSLGPTGSGNTIYF
j_gene: TRBJ2-7; v_gene: TRBV29-1; abundance: once; CDR3aa: CSVEDRGYEQYF
j_gene: TRBJ2-3; v_gene: TRBV4-1; abundance: NA; CDR3aa: CASSHLGQGNTDTQYF
j_gene: TRBJ1-1; v_gene: TRBV7-9; abundance: NA; CDR3aa: CASSLSLAPEAFF
j_gene: TRBJ1-1; v_gene: TRBV19; abundance: NA; CDR3aa: CASTIHNTEAFF
j_gene: TRBJ2-5; v_gene: TRBV5-1; abundance: NA; CDR3aa: CASSPGQPQETQYF
j_gene: TRBJ2-1; v_gene: TRBV14; abundance: NA; CDR3aa: CASSLPLGGGQYNEQFF
j_gene: TRBJ2-3; v_gene: TRBV14; abundance: NA; CDR3aa: CASSSRTGLGTDTQYF
j_gene: TRBJ1-2; v_gene: TRBV10-3; abundance: once; CDR3aa: CAIDRGGNYGYTF
j_gene: TRBJ2-7; v_gene: TRBV18; abundance: NA; CDR3aa: CASSPRQGQELTGQYF
j_gene: TRBJ2-4; v_gene: TRBV19; abundance: NA; CDR3aa: CASSIAGRTGGTKNIQYF
j_gene: TRBJ1-2; v_gene: TRBV5-6; abundance: NA; CDR3aa: CASSLVLGQGSLGYTF
j_gene: TRBJ1-6; v_gene: TRBV19; abundance: NA; CDR3aa: CASSGPTGIDSPLHF
j_gene: TRBJ1-5; v_gene: TRBV7-2; abundance: NA; CDR3aa: CASCLSGNQPQHF
j_gene: TRBJ1-2; v_gene: TRBV13; abundance: NA; CDR3aa: CASSLAGGYGYTF
j_gene: TRBJ2-2; v_gene: TRBV7-8; abundance: NA; CDR3aa: CASSLVRSNTGELFF
j_gene: TRBJ1-5; v_gene: TRBV12-3/TRBV12-4; abundance: NA; CDR3aa: CASSRQGLSQHF
j_gene: TRBJ1-1; v_gene: TRBV4-2; abundance: NA; CDR3aa: CASGYRSNELNTEAFF
j_gene: TRBJ2-3; v_gene: TRBV19; abundance: NA; CDR3aa: CASSIGRGNTDTQYF
j_gene: TRBJ1-1; v_gene: TRBV4-1; abundance: NA; CDR3aa: CASSPNAGTGMNTEAFF
j_gene: TRBJ2-2; v_gene: TRBV19; abundance: NA; CDR3aa: CASSPTGANTGELFF
j_gene: TRBJ2-1; v_gene: TRBV7-2; abundance: NA; CDR3aa: CASSFSGGSDEQFF
j_gene: TRBJ1-5; v_gene: TRBV19; abundance: NA; CDR3aa: CATWAQGYQPQHF
j_gene: TRBJ1-1; v_gene: TRBV7-9; abundance: NA; CDR3aa: CASSFPGRTNTEAFF
j_gene: TRBJ2-3; v_gene: TRBV29-1; abundance: NA; CDR3aa: CSGEAGRGDTQYF
j_gene: TRBJ1-5; v_gene: TRBV2; abundance: NA; CDR3aa: CASSISGNQPQHF
j_gene: TRBJ1-2; v_gene: TRBV2; abundance: NA; CDR3aa: CASSEWTGGGYTF
j_gene: TRBJ2-1; v_gene: TRBV2; abundance: NA; CDR3aa: CASSPYGYNEQFF
j_gene: TRBJ1-1; v_gene: TRBV2; abundance: NA; CDR3aa: CASSGLRQNTEAFF
j_gene: TRBJ1-2; v_gene: TRBV3-1/TRBV3-2; abundance: NA; CDR3aa: CASSQERRGYNGYGYTF
j_gene: TRBJ2-6; v_gene: TRBV7-9; abundance: NA; CDR3aa: CASSPAGGRAGANVLTF
j_gene: TRBJ1-2; v_gene: TRBV2; abundance: NA; CDR3aa: CASSEGRGFNYGYTF